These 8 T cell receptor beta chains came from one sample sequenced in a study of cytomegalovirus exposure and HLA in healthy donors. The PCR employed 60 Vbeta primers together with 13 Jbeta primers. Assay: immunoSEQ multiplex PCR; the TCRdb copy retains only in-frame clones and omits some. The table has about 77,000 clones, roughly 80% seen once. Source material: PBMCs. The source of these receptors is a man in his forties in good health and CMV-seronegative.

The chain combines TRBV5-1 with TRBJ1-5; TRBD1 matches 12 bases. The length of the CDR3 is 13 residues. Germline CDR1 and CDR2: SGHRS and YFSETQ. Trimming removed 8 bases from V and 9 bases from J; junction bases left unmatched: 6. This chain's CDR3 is CARGRDRGPPQHF. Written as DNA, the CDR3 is TGCGCCAGAGGGCGGGACAGGGGGCCGCCCCAGCATTTT.

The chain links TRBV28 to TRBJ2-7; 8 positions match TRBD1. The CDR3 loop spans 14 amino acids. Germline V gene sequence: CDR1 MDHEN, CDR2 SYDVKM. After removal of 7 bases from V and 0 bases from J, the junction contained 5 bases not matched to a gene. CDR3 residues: CASTRQGFSYEQYF. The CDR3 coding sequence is TGTGCCAGCACCCGACAGGGGTTCTCCTACGAGCAGTACTTC.

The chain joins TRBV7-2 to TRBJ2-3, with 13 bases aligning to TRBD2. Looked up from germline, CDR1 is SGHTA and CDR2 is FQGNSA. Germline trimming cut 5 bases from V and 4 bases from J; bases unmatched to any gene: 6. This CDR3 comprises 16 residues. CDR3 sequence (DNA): TGTGCCAGCAGCAAACGGACTAGCGGGAGTTCAGATACGCAGTATTTT. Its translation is CASSKRTSGSSDTQYF.

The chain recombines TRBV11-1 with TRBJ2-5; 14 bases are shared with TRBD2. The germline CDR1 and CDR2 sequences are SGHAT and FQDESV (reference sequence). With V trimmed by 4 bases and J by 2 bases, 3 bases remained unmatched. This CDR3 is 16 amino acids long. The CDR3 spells CASSSGLAGVQETQYF. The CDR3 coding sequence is TGTGCCAGCAGCTCGGGACTAGCGGGGGTACAAGAGACCCAGTACTTC.

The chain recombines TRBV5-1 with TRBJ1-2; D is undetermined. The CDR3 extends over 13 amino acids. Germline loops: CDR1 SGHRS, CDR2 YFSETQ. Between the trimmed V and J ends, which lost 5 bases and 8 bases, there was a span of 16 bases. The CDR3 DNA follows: TGCGCCAGCAGACCCATAGCCACTGGGGGCTACACCTTC. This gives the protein CASRPIATGGYTF.

The CDR3 DNA reads TGTGCCAGCAGCGTTGGGACATTTTACGAGCAGTACTTC. This codes for CASSVGTFYEQYF. The chain couples TRBV7-6 to TRBJ2-7; D might be TRBD1 (6 bases). The V gene's germline CDR1 is SGHVS and CDR2 FNYEAQ. The CDR3 length is 13 residues. V lost 5 bases and J lost 4, with 12 bases in between.

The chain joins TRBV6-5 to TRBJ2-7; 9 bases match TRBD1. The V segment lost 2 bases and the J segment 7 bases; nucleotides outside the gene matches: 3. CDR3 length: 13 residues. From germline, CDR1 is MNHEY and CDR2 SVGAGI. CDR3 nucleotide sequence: TGTGCCAGCAGTTACGACAGGGGGGGGGAGCAGTACTTC. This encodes CASSYDRGGEQYF.

The CDR3 sequence: CASSSFGTGAYEQYF. The CDR3 nucleotides read TGTGCCAGCAGCTCGTTTGGGACAGGGGCCTACGAGCAGTACTTC. The chain couples TRBV7-2 to TRBJ2-7; the match to TRBD1 covers 10 bases. Germline V gives CDR1 SGHTA, CDR2 FQGNSA. The CDR3 covers 15 residues. V lost 4 bases to trimming and J lost 2 bases; unmatched junction nucleotides: 5.